These T cell receptor beta chains were read from a single sample in a study of shared clonotypes between healthy human individuals. The repertoire was sequenced with immunoSEQ multiplex PCR; TCRdb's copy has only in-frame clones and lacks some. The sample records 2 million to 2.5 million clones, 90% to 95% being singletons. Sequencing was performed on naive CD4+ T cells from PBMCs. Receptor source: a man between 18 and 29 years old in good health. Some clones in this sample may be carry-over from other donors' samples. Both conserved end residues are part of each CDR3. A D gene is named only where the DNA matches it firmly. The size of a clone is reported for some rows only, either as once, few or many, or as a class for expanded clones.

>NA|TRBV4-1|TRBJ2-7|NA
CASSQDPMGYEQYF
TGCGCCAGCAGCCAGGATCCAATGGGCTACGAGCAGTACTTC
>NA|TRBV28|TRBJ2-7|NA
CASSPPGPTYEQYF
TGTGCCAGCAGTCCCCCTGGGCCGACCTACGAGCAGTACTTC
>once|TRBV27|TRBJ2-3|NA
CASRRSRVLTDTQYF
TGTGCCAGCAGAAGAAGCAGGGTTCTCACAGATACGCAGTATTTT
>NA|TRBV15|TRBJ1-5|NA
CATSRDWTEYSNQPQHF
TGTGCCACCAGCAGAGATTGGACTGAGTATAGCAATCAGCCCCAGCATTTT
>NA|TRBV7-2|TRBJ1-2|NA
CASSLGQFYGYTF
TGTGCCAGCAGCTTAGGGCAGTTCTATGGCTACACCTTC
>NA|TRBV5-4|TRBJ1-2|TRBD1
CASSLGQGGYGYTF
TGTGCCAGCAGCTTAGGACAGGGGGGCTATGGCTACACCTTC
>NA|TRBV11-3|TRBJ2-1|TRBD2
CASSLVREGEQFF
TGTGCCAGCAGCTTAGTCAGGGAGGGTGAGCAGTTCTTC
>NA|TRBV15|TRBJ2-1|NA
CATSRFSASSYNEQFF
TGTGCCACCAGCAGATTCAGCGCGAGCTCCTACAATGAGCAGTTCTTC
>NA|TRBV10-2|TRBJ2-1|TRBD1
CASKGTGAYNEQFF
TGCGCCAGCAAAGGGACAGGGGCTTACAATGAGCAGTTCTTC
>NA|TRBV14|TRBJ2-2|TRBD1
CASSQGPGQGATTGELFF
TGTGCCAGCAGCCAGGGTCCGGGACAGGGGGCGACCACCGGGGAGCTGTTTTTT
>NA|TRBV5-5|TRBJ2-5|NA
CASSFDRGQETQYF
TGTGCCAGCAGCTTCGATCGAGGACAAGAGACCCAGTACTTC
>few|TRBV6-1|TRBJ1-1|NA
CASRLDLNTEAFF
TGTGCCAGCAGGCTGGACCTGAACACTGAAGCTTTCTTT
>NA|TRBV4-1|TRBJ2-2|TRBD2
CASSHGFSGGTGELFF
TGCGCCAGCAGCCATGGTTTCTCGGGGGGGACCGGGGAGCTGTTTTTT
>once|TRBV2|TRBJ2-3|NA
CATARVAADTQYF
TGTGCCACCGCCAGGGTGGCGGCAGATACGCAGTATTTT
>NA|TRBV19|TRBJ1-4|TRBD1
CASSIRGQEKLFF
TGTGCCAGTAGTATAAGGGGGCAAGAAAAACTGTTTTTT
>NA|TRBV10-2|TRBJ2-5|NA
CASSEYPTVEETQYF
TGCGCCAGCAGTGAGTACCCCACGGTGGAAGAGACCCAGTACTTC
>NA|TRBV19|TRBJ1-5|NA
CASASDGLNQPQHF
TGTGCCAGTGCCTCGGACGGCCTAAATCAGCCCCAGCATTTT
>NA|TRBV10-3|TRBJ2-1|TRBD2
CAISGSGSSYNEQFF
TGTGCCATCAGTGGGAGCGGGAGCTCCTACAATGAGCAGTTCTTC
>NA|TRBV9|TRBJ2-1|TRBD2
CASSETSGSWNEQFF
TGTGCCAGCAGCGAAACTAGCGGGAGTTGGAATGAGCAGTTCTTC
>few|TRBV19|TRBJ1-5|NA
CASSNQGPPNNQPQHF
TGTGCCAGTAGTAACCAGGGGCCTCCCAATAATCAGCCCCAGCATTTT
>NA|TRBV28|TRBJ1-5|TRBD1
CASSSPTGDHQPQHF
TGTGCCAGCAGTTCGCCGACAGGGGACCATCAGCCCCAGCATTTT
>NA|TRBV29-1|TRBJ2-5|NA
CSVSKDQETQYF
TGCAGCGTTTCGAAGGACCAAGAGACCCAGTACTTC
>NA|TRBV28|TRBJ1-3|TRBD1
CASSPGQVSGNTIYF
TGTGCCAGCAGTCCCGGACAGGTCTCTGGAAACACCATATATTTT
>NA|TRBV7-2|TRBJ2-1|TRBD2
CASSPEASGSRSSYNEQFF
TGTGCCAGCAGCCCGGAGGCTAGCGGGAGTCGGAGCTCCTACAATGAGCAGTTCTTC
>NA|TRBV5-1|TRBJ1-2|TRBD1
CASSLEGQVYGYTF
TGCGCCAGCAGCCTCGAAGGACAGGTCTATGGCTACACCTTC
>once|TRBV25-1|TRBJ1-6|NA
CASSEYRVYAPLHF
TGTGCCAGCAGTGAATACAGGGTATACGCACCCCTCCACTTT
>few|TRBV12-5|TRBJ2-1|TRBD2
CASGLGLAEYNEQFF
TGTGCTAGTGGTTTGGGACTAGCGGAGTACAATGAGCAGTTCTTC
>NA|TRBV27|TRBJ2-1|TRBD1
CASSLNRGNEQFF
TGTGCCAGCAGTTTGAACAGGGGGAATGAGCAGTTCTTC
>NA|TRBV7-2|TRBJ1-1|TRBD1
CASSLGTGGAGTEAFF
TGTGCCAGCAGCTTAGGAACAGGGGGTGCGGGGACTGAAGCTTTCTTT
>NA|TRBV5-1|TRBJ2-7|NA
CASSSATDTISYEQYF
TGCGCCAGCAGCTCGGCGACAGATACCATCTCCTACGAGCAGTACTTC
>NA|TRBV27|TRBJ2-7|TRBD1
CASSAPGQGAYEQYF
TGTGCCAGCAGTGCACCGGGACAGGGGGCGTACGAGCAGTACTTC
>NA|TRBV19|TRBJ1-1|NA
CASSIGGSKNTEAFF
TGTGCCAGTAGTATAGGAGGGTCTAAGAACACTGAAGCTTTCTTT
>NA|TRBV5-1|TRBJ2-7|NA
CASSFDRAALSYEQYF
TGCGCCAGCAGCTTCGACCGAGCGGCGTTGAGTTACGAGCAGTACTTC
>once|TRBV7-2|TRBJ2-7|NA
CASSPQGLWAYEQYF
TGTGCCAGCAGCCCACAGGGACTATGGGCCTACGAGCAGTACTTC
>NA|TRBV28|TRBJ2-7|TRBD1
CASMTGGTYEQYF
TGTGCCAGCATGACAGGGGGCACTTACGAGCAGTACTTC
>NA|TRBV18|TRBJ1-1|NA
CASSPNRVKLVDTEAFF
TGTGCCAGCTCACCAAACAGGGTAAAACTTGTGGACACTGAAGCTTTCTTT
>NA|TRBV11-1|TRBJ1-1|NA
CASSLALGRGTLEAFF
TGTGCCAGCAGCTTAGCGCTGGGTCGGGGTACCCTTGAAGCTTTCTTT